The next 17 T cell receptor beta chains were all read from a single sample in a study of T cell changes during pregnancy in multiple sclerosis. This table comes from immunoSEQ multiplex PCR, and its TCRdb copy is limited to in-frame clones, with some not included. The sample records 80,000 or so clones, around 92% being singletons. The source was peripheral blood, collected before pregnancy. The receptor set was obtained from a female donor with multiple sclerosis, enrolled in a pregnancy study.

This chain connects TRBV7-3 to TRBJ2-7; perhaps TRBD1 as D (7 bases). This CDR3 has 15 residues. The ends were cut back, 5 bases at V and 7 bases at J, with 21 bases in the middle. Germline V gives CDR1 SGHTA, CDR2 FQGTGA. In DNA, the CDR3 is TGTGCCAGCAGCCCATCAGGGGGGCTTACGGGTGAGCAGTACTTC. Amino acid sequence: CASSPSGGLTGEQYF.

The chain couples TRBV15 to TRBJ2-2; D is ambiguous. Trimming left V 0 bases short and J 1 base short, with 9 bases between. Looked up from germline, CDR1 is LNHNV and CDR2 is YYDKDF (reference sequence). This CDR3 is 16 amino acids long. The CDR3 nucleotides read TGTGCCACCAGCAGAGATGCCCCAGGGAACACCGGGGAGCTGTTTTTT. It yields the protein CATSRDAPGNTGELFF.

The chain recombines TRBV5-1 with TRBJ2-7; tentative D call: TRBD1 (6 bases). The CDR3 sequence is 15 residues long. Trimming removed 0 bases at V and 6 bases at J, with 16 bases between. Germline V gives CDR1 SGHRS, CDR2 YFSETQ. CDR3 nucleotide sequence: TGCGCCAGCAGCTTGGCCGGGACAAAACAATCCGAGCAGTACTTC. Its protein is CASSLAGTKQSEQYF.

The chain employs TRBV5-8 and TRBJ1-5; D call uncertain. The CDR3 spans 15 residues. V was clipped by 0 bases and J by 0 bases, with 7 bases between them. Germline assignment: CDR1 SGHTS and CDR2 YDEGEE. The DNA for the CDR3 is TGTGCCAGCAGCTTGGGCGGATTTAGCAATCAGCCCCAGCATTTT. Translation gives CASSLGGFSNQPQHF.

The chain has TRBV10-3 and TRBJ2-2; 10 bases line up with TRBD2. Germline CDR1 is ENHRY and CDR2 is SYGVKD. The V gene end was trimmed by 4 bases and the J gene end by 6 bases; junction bases not matched to a gene: 8. CDR3 length equals 16 residues. This CDR3 reads CAISASGRGRAGELFF. As DNA, the CDR3 is TGTGCCATCAGTGCTAGCGGGAGAGGTCGGGCCGGGGAGCTGTTTTTT.

The V call is TRBV6-4, the J call TRBJ2-1; 10 bases fit TRBD2. The length of the CDR3 is 15 residues. V gave up 6 bases and J gave up 5 bases; unmatched junction bases: 7. Germline assignment: CDR1 MRHNA and CDR2 SNTAGT. The CDR3 DNA reads as TGTGCCAGCAGCCCTAGCGGGGGCCAGAACAATGAGCAGTTCTTC. Its protein is CASSPSGGQNNEQFF.

The CDR3 bases are TGTGCCAGCAGTTACGCGACCGGGTATGGCTACACCTTC. It translates to CASSYATGYGYTF. This sequence joins TRBV6-5 and TRBJ1-2; D is unclear. V was pared by 2 bases and J by 5 bases, with 9 bases between. There are 13 residues in the CDR3. The V gene's germline CDR1 is MNHEY and CDR2 SVGAGI.

J is TRBJ2-2 and V is TRBV27, with D possibly being TRBD1 (6 bases). This CDR3 has 12 residues. V was shortened by 7 bases and J by 6 bases, with 9 bases between the two germline ends. In germline, CDR1 is MNHEY, CDR2 SMNVEV (reference sequence). CDR3 DNA: TGTGCCAGCATAGGGGGTCCCGGGGAGCTGTTTTTT. Encoded protein: CASIGGPGELFF.

As DNA, the CDR3 is TGTGCCAGCAGCCAAGGGGGCGGCCCCCGGGAAGCTTTCTTT. It codes for CASSQGGGPREAFF. The rearrangement uses TRBV14 and TRBJ1-1; the D gene is possibly TRBD1 (5 bases). V was cut by 1 base and J by 8 bases, with 14 bases left in between. The CDR3 covers 14 residues. Germline V gives CDR1 SGHDN, CDR2 FVKESK.

V and J are TRBV5-4 and TRBJ2-5; 10 nucleotides align to TRBD2. The V gene's germline CDR1 is SGHNT and CDR2 YYREEE (reference sequence). V lost 2 bases to trimming and J lost 5 bases; unmatched junction nucleotides: 6. This CDR3 spans 15 amino acids. CDR3 in DNA: TGTGCCAGCAGCTTACCGGGACTAGCGAGGGAGACCCAGTACTTC. Amino acids: CASSLPGLARETQYF.

This chain links TRBV5-1 with TRBJ2-1; D is possibly TRBD1 (6 bases). This CDR3 region has 16 residues. V lost 5 bases and J 6 bases, leaving 21 bases between the germline ends. Germline V CDR1 and CDR2: SGHRS, YFSETQ. CDR3 loop: CASRLRAVGQFNEQFF. The CDR3 DNA reads TGCGCCAGCAGGTTGCGGGCCGTAGGACAGTTCAATGAGCAGTTCTTC.

The chain uses TRBV21-1 and TRBJ1-4; the listed D gene, TRBD1, was not tested against the DNA. TRBV21-1 is a pseudogene segment. The CDR3 covers 15 residues. This CDR3 reads CASSARDRGKEKLFF. CDR3 bases: TGTGCCAGCAGTGCTCGGGACAGGGGAAAGGAAAAACTGTTTTTT.

This chain uses TRBV7-2 with TRBJ2-3; no reliable D call. Trimming took off 1 base at V and 8 bases at J, with 10 bases between the two ends. The CDR3 has 13 residues. Germline V lookup: CDR1 SGHTA, CDR2 FQGNSA. CDR3 region: CASSLEADGTQYF. The CDR3 coding sequence is TGTGCCAGCAGCTTAGAGGCGGATGGTACGCAGTATTTT.

The rearrangement uses TRBV19 and TRBJ2-7; a weak D match, TRBD1 (5 bases). The V and J ends lost 3 bases and 3 bases respectively, with 9 bases between them. This CDR3 region has 13 residues. CDR1 and CDR2 from the germline V gene are LNHDA and SQIVND (reference sequence). CDR3 DNA sequence: TGTGCCAGTAGTATGCAGGGAAGCTACGAGCAGTACTTC. Its translation: CASSMQGSYEQYF.

This clone came up once. The V and J genes are TRBV28 and TRBJ1-1; 10 bases fit TRBD1. Germline CDR1 MDHEN, CDR2 SYDVKM. Trimming removed 5 bases from V and 0 bases from J; junction bases left unmatched: 12. The CDR3 sequence is 18 residues long. CDR3 in DNA: TGTGCCAGCAGTCCCGGGGACAGGGGTCCTTTCATGAACACTGAAGCTTTCTTT. It encodes CASSPGDRGPFMNTEAFF.

The V and J genes are TRBV27 and TRBJ2-7, with 10 bases that match TRBD2. Trimming at V came to 8 bases and at J to 2 bases, leaving 6 bases not matched to a gene. The germline gives CDR1 MNHEY, CDR2 SMNVEV (reference sequence). The CDR3 is 14 residues long. Here the CDR3 DNA reads TGTGCCAGCCGACTAGCGGGCTCGGCCTACGAGCAGTACTTC. Protein product: CASRLAGSAYEQYF.

The rearrangement links TRBV7-2 to TRBJ2-7; 9 positions match TRBD1. With 5 bases clipped from V and 3 bases from J, the junction kept 8 bases outside the gene matches. Germline-derived CDR1 and CDR2 are SGHTA and FQGNSA. The CDR3 length is 15 residues. The CDR3 DNA reads TGTGCCAGCAGCCCCTCCGGGACAGGGAGCTACGAGCAGTACTTC. The encoded protein is CASSPSGTGSYEQYF.